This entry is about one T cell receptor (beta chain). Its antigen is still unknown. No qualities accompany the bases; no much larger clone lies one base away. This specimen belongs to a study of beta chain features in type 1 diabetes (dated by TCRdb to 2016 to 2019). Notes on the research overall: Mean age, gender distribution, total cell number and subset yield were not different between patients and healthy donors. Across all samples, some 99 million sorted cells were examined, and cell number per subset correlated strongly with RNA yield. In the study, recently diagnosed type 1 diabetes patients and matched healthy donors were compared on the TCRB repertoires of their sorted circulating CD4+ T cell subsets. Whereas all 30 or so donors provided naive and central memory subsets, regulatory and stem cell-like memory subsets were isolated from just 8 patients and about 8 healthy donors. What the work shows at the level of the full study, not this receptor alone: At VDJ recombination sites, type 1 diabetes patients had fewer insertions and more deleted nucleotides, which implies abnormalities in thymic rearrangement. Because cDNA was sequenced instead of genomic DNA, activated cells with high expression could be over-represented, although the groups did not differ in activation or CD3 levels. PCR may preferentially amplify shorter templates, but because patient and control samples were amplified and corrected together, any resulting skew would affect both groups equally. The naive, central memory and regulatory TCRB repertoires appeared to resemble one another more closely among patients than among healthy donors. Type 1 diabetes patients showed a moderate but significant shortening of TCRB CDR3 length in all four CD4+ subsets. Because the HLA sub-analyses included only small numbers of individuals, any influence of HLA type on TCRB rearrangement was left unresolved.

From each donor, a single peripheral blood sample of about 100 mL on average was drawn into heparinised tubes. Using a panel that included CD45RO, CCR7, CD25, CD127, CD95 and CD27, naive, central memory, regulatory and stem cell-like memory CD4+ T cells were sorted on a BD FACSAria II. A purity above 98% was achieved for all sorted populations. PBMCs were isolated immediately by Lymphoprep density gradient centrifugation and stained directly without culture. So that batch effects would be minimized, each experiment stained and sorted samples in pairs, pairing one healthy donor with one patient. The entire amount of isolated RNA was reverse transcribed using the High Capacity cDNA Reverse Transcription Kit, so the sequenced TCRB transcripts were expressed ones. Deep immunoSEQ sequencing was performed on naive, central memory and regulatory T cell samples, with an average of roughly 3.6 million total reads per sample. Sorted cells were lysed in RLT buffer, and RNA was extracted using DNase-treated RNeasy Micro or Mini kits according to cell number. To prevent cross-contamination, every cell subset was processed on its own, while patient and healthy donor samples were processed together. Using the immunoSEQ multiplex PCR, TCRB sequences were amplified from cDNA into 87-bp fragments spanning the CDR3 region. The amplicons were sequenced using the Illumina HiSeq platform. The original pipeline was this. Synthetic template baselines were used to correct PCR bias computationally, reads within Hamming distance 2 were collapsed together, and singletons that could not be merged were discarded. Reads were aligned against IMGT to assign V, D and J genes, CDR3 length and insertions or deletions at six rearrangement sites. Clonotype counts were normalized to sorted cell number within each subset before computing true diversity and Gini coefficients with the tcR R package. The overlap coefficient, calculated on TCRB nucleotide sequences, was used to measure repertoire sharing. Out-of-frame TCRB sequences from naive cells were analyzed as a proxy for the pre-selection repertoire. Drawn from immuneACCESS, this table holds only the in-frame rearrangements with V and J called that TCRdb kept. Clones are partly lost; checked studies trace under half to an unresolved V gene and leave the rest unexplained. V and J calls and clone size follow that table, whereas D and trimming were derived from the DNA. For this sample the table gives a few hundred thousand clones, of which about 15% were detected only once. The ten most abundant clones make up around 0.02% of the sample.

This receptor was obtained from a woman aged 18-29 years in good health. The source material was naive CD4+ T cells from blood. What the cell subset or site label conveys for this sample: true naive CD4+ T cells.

The nucleotides are TGTGCCAGCAGCTTCGGGACGTTGGGACTAGCGGGGCCTTCCTACGAGCAGTACTTC. Its protein is CASSFGTLGLAGPSYEQYF. This chain is built from TRBV13 and TRBJ2-7; 13 junctional bases match TRBD2. V ends up 3 bases short and J 1 base short, with an unmatched junction base count of 12. CDR1 is given as PRHDT and CDR2 as FYEKMQ, both from the germline V gene (reference sequence). The CDR3, from cysteine to phenylalanine, totals 19 residues. Here the CDR3 DNA is all that survives: 57 bases in frame from base 1.